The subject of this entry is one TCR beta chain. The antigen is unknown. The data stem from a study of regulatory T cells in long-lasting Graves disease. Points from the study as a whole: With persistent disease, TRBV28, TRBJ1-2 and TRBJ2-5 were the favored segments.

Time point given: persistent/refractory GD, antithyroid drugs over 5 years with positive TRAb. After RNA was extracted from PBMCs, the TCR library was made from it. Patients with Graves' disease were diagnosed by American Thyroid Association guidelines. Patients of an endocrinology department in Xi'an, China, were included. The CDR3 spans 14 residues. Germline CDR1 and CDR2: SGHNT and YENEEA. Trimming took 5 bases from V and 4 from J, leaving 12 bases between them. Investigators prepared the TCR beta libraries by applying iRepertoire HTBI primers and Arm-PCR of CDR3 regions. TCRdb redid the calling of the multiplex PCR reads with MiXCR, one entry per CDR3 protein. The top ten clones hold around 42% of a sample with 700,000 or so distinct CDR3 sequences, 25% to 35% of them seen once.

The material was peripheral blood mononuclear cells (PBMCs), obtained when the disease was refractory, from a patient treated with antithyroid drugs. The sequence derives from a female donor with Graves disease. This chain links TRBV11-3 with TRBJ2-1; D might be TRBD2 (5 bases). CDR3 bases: TGTGCCAGCAGCCGGGGTGTTGCTTACAATGAGCAGTTCTTC. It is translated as CASSRGVAYNEQFF.